The present T cell receptor (beta chain) was sequenced within a study of Tregs in tolerant kidney transplant recipients. As to this clone: Its specificity is unknown.

The CDR3 spans 14 residues. The junction had 9 bases not matched to a gene; V was cut back by 4 bases and J by 9 bases. CDR1 is LNHDA and CDR2 is SQIVND in the germline V gene (reference sequence). Repertoires were generated with immunoSEQ multiplex PCR, while TCRdb's copy carries only in-frame clones and drops some. Of 84,000 or so clones in the sample, approximately 93% were seen once. Mixed chimerism was transient after nonmyeloablative marrow transplants from related graft donors. Regarding the study as a whole: Some patients' samples used different primers over time, so nucleotide sequences weren't comparable.

This chain connects TRBV19 to TRBJ2-4; 7 positions agree with TRBD1. The receptor comes from a human patient who received a combined kidney and bone marrow transplant. The graft donor may account for some of the T cells. This specimen was CD4+ T cells from blood (PBMCs), taken 12 months after the transplant. DNA for the CDR3: TGTGCCAGTAGTACGACCGACAGGGTGGGCATTCAGTACTTC. This sequence encodes CASSTTDRVGIQYF.